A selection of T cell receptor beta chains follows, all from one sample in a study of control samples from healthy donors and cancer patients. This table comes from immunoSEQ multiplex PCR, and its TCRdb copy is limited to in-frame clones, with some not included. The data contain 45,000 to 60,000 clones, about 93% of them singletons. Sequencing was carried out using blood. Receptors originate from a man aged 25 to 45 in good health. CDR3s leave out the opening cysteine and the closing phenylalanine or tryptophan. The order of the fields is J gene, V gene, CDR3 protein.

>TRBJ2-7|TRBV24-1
ATSDFRGPYEQY
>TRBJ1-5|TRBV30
AWSAILGGGQPQH
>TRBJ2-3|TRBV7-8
ASSLAGAASTDTQY
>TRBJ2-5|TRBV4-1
ASSQVFQETQY
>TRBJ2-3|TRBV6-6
ASIASRRGTDTQY
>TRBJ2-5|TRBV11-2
ASSLRGSGRAQETQY
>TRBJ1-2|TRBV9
ASSGGTGNSGYT
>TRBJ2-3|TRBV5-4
ASSFGTSGRVPDTQY
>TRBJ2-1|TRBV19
ASSIREGGHEQF
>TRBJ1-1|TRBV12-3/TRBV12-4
ASSAQGRTEAF
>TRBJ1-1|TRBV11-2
ASSLVPGDTEAF
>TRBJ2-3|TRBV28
ASSSPTARTDTQY
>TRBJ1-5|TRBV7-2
ASSLWEDNQPQH
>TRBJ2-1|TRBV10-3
ATTGKRYNEQF
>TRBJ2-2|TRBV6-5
ASRSGLANTGELF
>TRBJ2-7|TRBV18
ASSPVSYEQY
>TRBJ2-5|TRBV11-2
ASSKGAGETQY
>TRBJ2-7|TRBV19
ASSHGEGAPYEQY
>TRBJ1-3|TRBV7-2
ASSLGRGTRRSGNTIY
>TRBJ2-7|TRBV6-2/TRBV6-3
ASSYLRGDSYEQY
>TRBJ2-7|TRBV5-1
ASSPRGYEQY
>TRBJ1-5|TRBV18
ASSPRQGGSQPQH
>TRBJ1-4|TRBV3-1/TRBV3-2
ASSQVAREKLF
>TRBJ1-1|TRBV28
ASTEPMNTEAF
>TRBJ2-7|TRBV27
ASSLSQGPNEQY
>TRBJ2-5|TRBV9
ASSQDRGLRTQY
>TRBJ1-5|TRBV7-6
ASSLDARRDQPQH
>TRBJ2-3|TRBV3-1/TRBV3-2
ASSHYQQGAGDTQY
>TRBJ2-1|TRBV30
AWSVDLQQAEQF
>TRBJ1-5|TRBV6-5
ASSFAQGRNQPQH
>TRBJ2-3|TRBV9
ASSVEGGTSTDTQY
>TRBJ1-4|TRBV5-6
ASGHRNEKLF
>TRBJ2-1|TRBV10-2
ASSETSGRSQQF